This T cell receptor (beta chain) was sequenced during a study of cytomegalovirus exposure and HLA in healthy donors. Study-wide findings and caveats: Per published accounts, TCR beta sequences correctly predicted the HLA-A and HLA-B alleles of most subjects.

Primers for the PCR totalled 60 Vbeta and 13 Jbeta. TCRdb's table, derived via immunoSEQ multiplex PCR, lists solely in-frame clones and lacks some. The sample records about 70,000 clones, 70% to 90% being singletons. Unmatched junction bases numbered 0, after V lost 3 bases and J lost 1 base. This CDR3 comprises 14 residues. CDR1 is KGHSH and CDR2 is LQKENI in the germline V gene. With regard to this clone: Its antigen is undetermined.

Sequencing was carried out using PBMCs. The sequence was obtained from a woman aged 30 to 39 in good health and CMV-seronegative. The rearrangement joins TRBV18 to TRBJ2-7; 10 nucleotides match TRBD1. This chain's CDR3 is CASSPGQGSYEQYF. DNA for the CDR3: TGTGCCAGCTCACCGGGACAGGGGTCCTACGAGCAGTACTTC.